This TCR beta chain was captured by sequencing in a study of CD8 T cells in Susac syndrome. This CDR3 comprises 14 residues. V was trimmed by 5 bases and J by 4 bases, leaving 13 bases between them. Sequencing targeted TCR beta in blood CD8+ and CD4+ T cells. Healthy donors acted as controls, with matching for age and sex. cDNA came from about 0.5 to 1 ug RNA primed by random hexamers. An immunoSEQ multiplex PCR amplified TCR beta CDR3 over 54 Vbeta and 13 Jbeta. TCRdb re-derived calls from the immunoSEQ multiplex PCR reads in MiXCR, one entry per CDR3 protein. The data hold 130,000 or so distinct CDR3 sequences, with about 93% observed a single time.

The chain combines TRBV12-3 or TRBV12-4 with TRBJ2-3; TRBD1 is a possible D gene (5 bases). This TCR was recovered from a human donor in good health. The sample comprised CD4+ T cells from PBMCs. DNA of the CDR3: TGTGCCAGCAGTATAGGGGCTTCGGCAGATACGCAGTATTTT. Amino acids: CASSIGASADTQYF.